This entry is about one TCR beta chain. What it recognizes is unknown. This sample stems from a study of blood T cells in healthy people across ages. Trimming removed 3 bases from V and 0 bases from J; junction bases left unmatched: 4. Germline values: CDR1 DFQATT, CDR2 SNEGSKA (reference sequence). CDR3 length: 16 amino acids. The study's findings and limits: No conclusive comparison of naive versus antigen-experienced cells was possible with unsorted PBMCs.

A second PCR, run for roughly 7 to 11 cycles, used a sample-barcoded 5' primer plus a J-beta primer mix. Researchers report that a template-switch adaptor with 12 random nucleotides tagged each cDNA molecule. TCRdb re-called the 5' RACE reads with MiXCR, one entry per CDR3 protein. Found here are roughly 800,000 distinct CDR3 sequences, approximately 55% of them singletons; the top ten hold approximately 40%. Sequences were obtained from blood. The source of this sequence is an elderly man in good health. This chain joins TRBV20-1 and TRBJ2-1; 11 positions match TRBD2. The chain's CDR3 is CSARTSGIFSYNEQFF. CDR3 coding DNA: TGCAGTGCTAGGACTAGCGGGATCTTCTCCTACAATGAGCAGTTCTTC.